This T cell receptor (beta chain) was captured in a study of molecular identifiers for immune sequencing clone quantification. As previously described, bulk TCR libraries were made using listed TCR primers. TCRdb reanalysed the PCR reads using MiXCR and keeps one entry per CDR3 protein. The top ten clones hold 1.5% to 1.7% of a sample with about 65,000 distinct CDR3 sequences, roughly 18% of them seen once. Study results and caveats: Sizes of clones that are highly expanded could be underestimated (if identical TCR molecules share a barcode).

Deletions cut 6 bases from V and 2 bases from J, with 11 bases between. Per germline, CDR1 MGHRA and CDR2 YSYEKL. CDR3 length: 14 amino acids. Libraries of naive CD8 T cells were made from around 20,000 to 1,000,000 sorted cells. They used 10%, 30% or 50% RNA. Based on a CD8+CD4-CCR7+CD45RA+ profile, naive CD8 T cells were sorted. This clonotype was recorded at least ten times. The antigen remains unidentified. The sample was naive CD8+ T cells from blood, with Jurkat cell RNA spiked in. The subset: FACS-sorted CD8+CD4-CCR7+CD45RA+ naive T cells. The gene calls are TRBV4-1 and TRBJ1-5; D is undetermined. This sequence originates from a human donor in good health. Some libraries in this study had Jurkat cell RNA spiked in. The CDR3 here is CASSYREGNQPQHF. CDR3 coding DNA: TGCGCCAGCAGTTATAGGGAAGGCAATCAGCCCCAGCATTTT.